These 32 T cell receptor beta chains share one sample of origin, sequenced in a study of T-cell reconstitution after alpha-beta-depleted transplantation in children. Preparation of the TCRbeta library used unique molecular identifiers. In TCRdb, the PCR reads were re-called with MiXCR into one record per CDR3 protein. The sample records some 490,000 distinct CDR3 sequences, around 13% being singletons. The specimen was PBMCs from the stem cell graft donor, collected from the stem cell graft. The origin of the receptors is a human donor who donated a stem cell graft to a child with combined immunodeficiency.

This clonotype was picked up many times. The chain employs TRBV12-3 or TRBV12-4 and TRBJ2-7, with D unclear. This CDR3 region has 13 residues. The V end lost 4 bases, the J end lost 3 bases, and 10 bases lay between the germline ends. The CDR3 here is CASSSGGIYEQYF. The DNA for the CDR3 is TGTGCCAGCAGTTCCGGCGGAATCTACGAGCAGTACTTC.

This clonotype was counted only a few times. This chain links TRBV5-5 with TRBJ1-1; D is ambiguous. Trimming took off 1 base at V and 4 bases at J, with 8 bases between the two ends. This CDR3 is built from 13 residues. Germline-derived CDR1 and CDR2 are SGHKS and YYEKEE (reference sequence). CDR3 DNA: TGTGCCAGCAGCTTGACCGCTAGCACTGAAGCTTTCTTT. It encodes CASSLTASTEAFF. The full variable domain, its missing parts supplied by reference TRBV5-5 and TRBJ1-1, is DAGVTQSPTHLIKTRGQQVTLRCSPISGHKSVSWYQQVLGQGPQFIFQYYEKEERGRGNFPDRFSARQFPNYSSELNVNALLLGDSALYLCASSLTASTEAFFGQGTRLTVV.

There are a few counts of this clonotype. This rearrangement joins TRBV12-3 or TRBV12-4 to TRBJ2-1, with 8 nucleotides matching TRBD1. V gave up 6 bases and J gave up 2 bases; unmatched junction bases: 6. The CDR3 has 15 residues. The CDR3 bases are TGTGCCAGCAGCCCGGACAGGGTCGCCTACAATGAGCAGTTCTTC. Protein sequence: CASSPDRVAYNEQFF.

This clonotype was seen ten or more times. The CDR3 loop reads CATSDYLGETQYF. CDR3 DNA sequence: TGTGCCACCAGTGATTACCTAGGAGAGACCCAGTACTTC. The V and J genes are TRBV24-1 and TRBJ2-5; no clear D. This CDR3 contains 13 residues. Trimming shortened V by 2 bases and J by 4 bases, and 7 bases separated the two germline ends. From germline, CDR1 is KGHDR and CDR2 SFDVKD.

DNA for the CDR3: TGTGCCACCAGCCCGACAGGGGAGCGGGACATTCAGTACTTC. Translating gives CATSPTGERDIQYF. The gene calls are TRBV24-1 and TRBJ2-4; TRBD1 matches 8 bases. Per the germline V gene, CDR1 is KGHDR and CDR2 is SFDVKD. J was trimmed by 8 bases and V by 7 bases; bases with no gene match: 9. This CDR3 contains 14 residues.

This clonotype was counted between two and nine times. This rearrangement joins TRBV28 to TRBJ2-3; perhaps TRBD2 as D (6 bases). The CDR3 is made up of 12 amino acids. Germline CDR1 MDHEN, CDR2 SYDVKM. In DNA, the CDR3 is TGTGGGGCGGGACTTAGCACAGATACGCAGTATTTT. Protein sequence: CGAGLSTDTQYF.

V usage is TRBV6-1 and J usage is TRBJ2-7; TRBD2 is a possible D gene (5 bases). The CDR3 contains 14 residues. Germline V gene sequence: CDR1 MNHNS, CDR2 SASEGT. V lost 4 bases and J lost 0, with 10 bases in between. CDR3 sequence (DNA): TGTGCCAGCAGTGCTTGGGAGAGCTCCTACGAGCAGTACTTC. Its translation: CASSAWESSYEQYF.

This chain uses TRBV4-1 with TRBJ2-3; D unclear. In germline, CDR1 is MGHRA, CDR2 YSYEKL. Trimming stripped 0 bases from V and 6 bases from J, with 7 bases between. This CDR3 contains 13 residues. The CDR3 is CASSQEIGDTQYF. In nucleotides, the CDR3 is TGCGCCAGCAGCCAAGAGATAGGGGATACGCAGTATTTT.

The V and J genes are TRBV3-1 and TRBJ2-5; 8 nucleotides line up with TRBD2. In germline, CDR1 is LGHDT, CDR2 YNNKEL (reference sequence). The trim removed 3 bases at V and 1 base at J, leaving 7 bases unmatched. The CDR3 is 16 amino acids. In DNA, the CDR3 is TGTGCCAGCAGCCATTTTTTCGGGACTAGCCAAGAGACCCAGTACTTC. Its translation: CASSHFFGTSQETQYF.

This clonotype has just a few counts. The chain links TRBV29-1 to TRBJ2-5; possibly TRBD1 or TRBD2 for D (6 bases each). The CDR3 consists of 16 residues. Germline V gene lookup returns CDR1 SQVTM and CDR2 ANQGSEA. The V end lost 5 bases, the J end lost 2 bases, and 21 bases lay between the germline ends. CDR3 region: CSVYSGAGVGQETQYF. The CDR3 DNA reads TGCAGCGTTTATTCGGGGGCCGGAGTGGGACAAGAGACCCAGTACTTC.

Only a few counts were recorded for this clonotype. This chain joins TRBV6-1 and TRBJ2-7, with D tentatively TRBD1 (5 bases). Germline V gene data show CDR1 as MNHNS and CDR2 as SASEGT. The CDR3 covers 15 residues. Trimming shortened V by 1 base and J by 2 bases, and 12 bases separated the two germline ends. The CDR3 DNA reads as TGTGCCAGCAGTGAAGTCCAAATGGGGCCCTACGAGCAGTACTTC. It yields the protein CASSEVQMGPYEQYF.

V is TRBV9 and J is TRBJ2-2; 8 positions agree with TRBD1. Losses at the gene ends were 3 bases for V and 6 bases for J; bases not matched to a gene: 19. Germline CDR1 is SGDLS and CDR2 is YYNGEE. The CDR3 has 19 residues. The CDR3 loop reads CASSEQTGESLNPAGELFF. The CDR3 DNA follows: TGTGCCAGCAGCGAGCAGACAGGGGAAAGTTTAAATCCAGCCGGGGAGCTGTTTTTT.

This CDR3 is CASSLGGGVTDTQYF. The CDR3 nucleotides are TGTGCCAGCAGTTTAGGTGGAGGGGTCACAGATACGCAGTATTTT. The chain uses TRBV12-3 or TRBV12-4 and TRBJ2-3, with D tentatively TRBD2 (6 bases). This CDR3 is 15 amino acids long. V was trimmed by 1 base and J by 2 bases, leaving 10 bases between them.

This clonotype appeared many times. This chain links TRBV2 with TRBJ2-1; TRBD2 matches at 7 bases. This CDR3 has 14 residues. Trimming cost V 5 bases and J 4 bases; bases outside gene matches: 5. Looked up from germline, CDR1 is SNHLY and CDR2 is FYNNEI. The CDR3 region has the DNA TGTGCCAGCAGTATGGGACTACAATACAATGAGCAGTTCTTC. Translation gives CASSMGLQYNEQFF.

This clonotype was counted ten times or more. This chain joins TRBV27 and TRBJ2-1; 7 nucleotides match TRBD1. Trimming took 6 bases from V and 7 from J; bases not matched to a gene: 9. Germline V gene sequence: CDR1 MNHEY, CDR2 SMNVEV (reference sequence). CDR3 length: 14 amino acids. The CDR3 sequence is CASSDWTGLNEQFF. As DNA, the CDR3 is TGTGCCAGCAGCGATTGGACAGGCCTTAATGAGCAGTTCTTC.

CDR3 sequence: CASSHARRRRETQYF. The CDR3 DNA reads TGTGCCAGCAGCCACGCACGACGGAGAAGAGAGACCCAGTACTTC. This chain links TRBV3-1 with TRBJ2-5; D gene uncertain. Trimming left V 3 bases short and J 4 bases short, with 15 bases between. The CDR3 contains 15 residues. Germline CDR1 reads LGHDT; CDR2 reads YNNKEL (reference sequence).

This clonotype showed up just a few times. V and J are TRBV24-1 and TRBJ2-2; D possibly corresponds to TRBD1 (5 bases). The CDR3 totals 17 residues. Germline loops: CDR1 KGHDR, CDR2 SFDVKD. V was clipped by 5 bases and J by 3 bases, with 18 bases between them. This chain's CDR3 is CATSGPPGRADTGELFF. As DNA, the CDR3 is TGTGCCACCAGTGGCCCCCCGGGCAGGGCTGACACCGGGGAGCTGTTTTTT.

This chain connects TRBV29-1 to TRBJ2-1; 10 bases agree with TRBD1. Germline trimming cut 4 bases from V and 8 bases from J; bases unmatched to any gene: 2. Germline assignment: CDR1 SQVTM and CDR2 ANQGSEA. CDR3 size: 12 residues. The DNA of the CDR3 is TGCAGCGTTGGGGACAGGGGTGATGAGCAGTTCTTC. Its translation: CSVGDRGDEQFF.

This clonotype was counted at least ten times. The V gene is TRBV12-3 or TRBV12-4, the J gene TRBJ2-7; tentatively, D is TRBD1 or TRBD2 (7 bases each). V gave up 3 bases and J gave up 4 bases, with 16 bases separating them. This CDR3 comprises 15 residues. CDR3 in DNA: TGTGCCAGCAGTTTTGGGGAGGGGGCAGGTTACGAGCAGTACTTC. Its translation: CASSFGEGAGYEQYF.

The chain uses TRBV7-9 and TRBJ2-5, with D unclear. The germline CDR1 and CDR2 sequences are SEHNR and FQNEAQ (reference sequence). The V gene lost 0 bases and the J gene lost 2 bases, with 10 bases spanning the gap. This CDR3 region has 15 residues. CDR3 DNA: TGTGCCAGCAGCTTAGCTTTGTCAGAACAAGAGACCCAGTACTTC. Protein sequence: CASSLALSEQETQYF.

In its sample, this clonotype was seen a few times. The rearrangement links TRBV7-8 to TRBJ2-1, with D perhaps matching TRBD1 (6 bases). V was cut by 5 bases and J by 6 bases, with 23 bases left in between. Per germline, CDR1 SGHVS and CDR2 FQNEAQ. This CDR3 contains 17 residues. The DNA for the CDR3 is TGTGCCAGCAGCATTACATCCGGGACAAATCGGGGCAATGAGCAGTTCTTC. It specifies CASSITSGTNRGNEQFF.

This clonotype was detected a few times. The chain employs TRBV18 and TRBJ2-2; weak D call: TRBD1 (6 bases). The V gene's germline CDR1 is KGHSH and CDR2 LQKENI. V was cut by 1 base and J by 1 base, with 10 bases left in between. This CDR3 has 16 amino acids. The CDR3 here is CASSPRTGRNTGELFF. CDR3 sequence (DNA): TGTGCCAGCTCACCACGAACAGGGAGGAACACCGGGGAGCTGTTTTTT.

This clonotype showed up just a few times. The rearrangement joins TRBV29-1 to TRBJ1-1, with 8 nucleotides matching TRBD1. V dropped 6 bases and J dropped 3; count of bases not matched to a gene: 6. The CDR3 has 13 amino acids. The germline V gene encodes CDR1 SQVTM and CDR2 ANQGSEA. The CDR3, as DNA: TGCAGCGTAGACAGACAGGGGTACACTGAAGCTTTCTTT. It encodes CSVDRQGYTEAFF.

This clonotype was picked up many times. The chain is built from TRBV2 and TRBJ2-3; possible D gene TRBD2, 5 bases. This CDR3 has 17 residues. The germline V gene encodes CDR1 SNHLY and CDR2 FYNNEI. With 7 bases removed from V and 0 bases from J, the gap between germline ends came to 20 bases. The CDR3 region is CASTEKLGVLSTDTQYF. CDR3 in DNA: TGTGCCAGCACCGAAAAGCTGGGAGTATTGAGCACAGATACGCAGTATTTT. The complete variable domain, with remaining parts taken from reference TRBV2 and TRBJ2-3, reads EPEVTQTPSHQVTQMGQEVILRCVPISNHLYFYWYRQILGQKVEFLVSFYNNEISEKSEIFDDQFSVERPDGSNFTLKIRSTKLEDSAMYFCASTEKLGVLSTDTQYFGPGTRLTVL.

This clonotype has a count of ten or more. The chain couples TRBV7-2 to TRBJ2-2; 7 bases agree with TRBD1. This CDR3 is built from 14 residues. Germline CDR1 reads SGHTA; CDR2 reads FQGNSA. With V trimmed by 5 bases and J by 3 bases, 3 bases remained unmatched. The CDR3 DNA reads TGTGCCAGCAGCGCGACAGGGTACACCGGGGAGCTGTTTTTT. This codes for CASSATGYTGELFF.

Turning to this clonotype: At one end, the junction sequence differs from germline, possibly due to a read error. The chain joins TRBV30 to TRBJ2-3; TRBD1 might be the D (5 bases). Per germline, CDR1 GTSNPN and CDR2 SVGIG (reference sequence). This CDR3 is built from 13 residues. In DNA form, the CDR3 reads TGTGCCTGGAGCCGAACGACGGACATTCTAGAGGTTTTT. Protein: CAWSRTTDILEVF.

The J gene is TRBJ2-1, the V gene TRBV7-8; D not certain. Trimming took 0 bases from V and 5 from J, leaving 8 bases between them. Germline CDR1 and CDR2: SGHVS and FQNEAQ. The CDR3 is made up of 14 amino acids. In DNA, the CDR3 is TGTGCCAGCAGCTTAGCGAACGCCGACAATGAGCAGTTCTTC. This sequence encodes CASSLANADNEQFF.

This clonotype turned up a few times. The V call is TRBV29-1, the J call TRBJ2-3, with 9 bases identical to TRBD2. V lost 4 bases and J lost 4; bases outside the gene matches: 3. The CDR3 has 13 amino acids. Germline assignment: CDR1 SQVTM and CDR2 ANQGSEA. CDR3 sequence reads: CSVGTSEADTQYF. Written as DNA, the CDR3 is TGCAGCGTTGGGACTAGCGAGGCAGATACGCAGTATTTT.

This clonotype was recorded many times. The chain has TRBV5-4 and TRBJ2-7; 11 nucleotides line up with TRBD2. Per germline, CDR1 SGHNT and CDR2 YYREEE (reference sequence). J was trimmed by 1 base and V by 2 bases; bases with no gene match: 2. The CDR3 extends over 15 amino acids. The CDR3 loop is CASSFLAGGSYEQYF. The CDR3 DNA is TGTGCCAGCAGCTTCCTAGCGGGGGGATCCTACGAGCAGTACTTC.

This clonotype came up a few times. The chain links TRBV27 to TRBJ2-3; 8 nucleotides align to TRBD1. Germline loops: CDR1 MNHEY, CDR2 SMNVEV (reference sequence). This CDR3 region has 19 residues. The ends lost 6 bases at V and 0 bases at J; junction bases unmatched: 17. The DNA of the CDR3 is TGTGCCAGCAGCAGGGGGCGGGTATGGCGGGACTCTAGCACAGATACGCAGTATTTT. Protein product: CASSRGRVWRDSSTDTQYF.

This clonotype was seen only a few times. The chain joins TRBV7-9 to TRBJ2-5, with TRBD1 matching 7 bases. V shed 5 bases and J 5 bases; nucleotides not matched to a gene: 8. CDR1 is SEHNR and CDR2 is FQNEAQ in the germline V gene (reference sequence). This CDR3 is built from 14 residues. In DNA form, the CDR3 reads TGTGCCAGCAGCCTAACGACAGGGTTGGAGACCCAGTACTTC. Translating it yields CASSLTTGLETQYF. Looking up the rest from reference TRBV7-9 and TRBJ2-5 gives the full variable domain: DTGVSQNPRHKITKRGQNVTFRCDPISEHNRLYWYRQTLGQGPEFLTYFQNEAQLEKSRLLSDRFSAERPKGSFSTLEIQRTEQGDSAMYLCASSLTTGLETQYFGPGTRLLVL.

The V and J genes are TRBV15 and TRBJ1-2; the D is unclear. The length of the CDR3 is 15 residues. Trimming took off 1 base at V and 6 bases at J, with 15 bases between the two ends. CDR1 is LNHNV and CDR2 is YYDKDF in the germline V gene (reference sequence). The CDR3 DNA is TGTGCCACCAGCAGAGCTCGAGACCCTGGGGATGGCTACACCTTC. Translating gives CATSRARDPGDGYTF.